This TCR beta chain was recorded in a study of blood T cell repertoires in COVID-19. Overall study context: Acute and convalescent COVID-19 specimens originated in the United States, Italy and Spain. T cells, B-cell-depleted T cells, or PBMCs provided the cDNA or gDNA that served as material.

Across fewer than 25 US areas, participants ranged in age from about 18 to 100 years. The CDR3 has 16 amino acids. Losses at the gene ends were 5 bases for V and 2 bases for J; bases not matched to a gene: 7. Germline-derived CDR1 and CDR2 are LNHDA and SQIVND (reference sequence). Study processing details: Reference gene primers were amplified, and this amplification served to estimate nucleated cell counts. Method: immunoSEQ multiplex PCR; TCRdb's copy keeps in-frame clones and lacks some. The DNA gave D and trimming, while V, J and clone size come from that table. The data show around 250,000 clones, with approximately 85% seen just once and approximately 2% held by the top ten.

The material sequenced was PBMCs or T cells enriched from blood (not recorded which). This TCR came from a woman aged 45-59 years who had recovered from COVID-19. The chain combines TRBV19 with TRBJ2-3; 10 bases match TRBD1. CDR3 bases: TGTGCCAGTAGTCCCCGGACAGGGGGGATCACAGATACGCAGTATTTT. This gives the protein CASSPRTGGITDTQYF.